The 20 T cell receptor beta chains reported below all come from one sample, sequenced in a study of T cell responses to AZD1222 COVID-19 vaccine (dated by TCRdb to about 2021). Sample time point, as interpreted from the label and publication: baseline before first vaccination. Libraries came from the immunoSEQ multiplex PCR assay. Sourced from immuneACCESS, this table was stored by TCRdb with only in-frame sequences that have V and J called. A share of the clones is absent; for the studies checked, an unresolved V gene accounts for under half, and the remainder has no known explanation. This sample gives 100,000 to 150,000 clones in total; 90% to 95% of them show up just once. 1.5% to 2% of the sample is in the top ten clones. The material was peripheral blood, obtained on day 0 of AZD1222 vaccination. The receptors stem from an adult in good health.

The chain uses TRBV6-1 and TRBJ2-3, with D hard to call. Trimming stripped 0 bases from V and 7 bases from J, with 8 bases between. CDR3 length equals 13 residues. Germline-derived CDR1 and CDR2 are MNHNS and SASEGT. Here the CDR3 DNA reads TGTGCCAGCAGTGAAGCGTCCAGTTATACGCAGTATTTT. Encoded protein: CASSEASSYTQYF.

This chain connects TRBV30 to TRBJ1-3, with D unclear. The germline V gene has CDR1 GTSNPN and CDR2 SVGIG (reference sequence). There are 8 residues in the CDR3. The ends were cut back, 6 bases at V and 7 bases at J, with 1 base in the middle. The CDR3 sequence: CACNTIYF. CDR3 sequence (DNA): TGTGCCTGCAACACCATATATTTT.

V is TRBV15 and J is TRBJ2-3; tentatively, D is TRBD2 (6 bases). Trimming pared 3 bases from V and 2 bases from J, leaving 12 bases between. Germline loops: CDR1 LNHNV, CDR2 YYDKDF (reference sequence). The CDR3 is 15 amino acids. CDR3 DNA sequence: TGTGCCACCAGCAGCAAACCGGGACTCACAGATACGCAGTATTTT. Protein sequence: CATSSKPGLTDTQYF. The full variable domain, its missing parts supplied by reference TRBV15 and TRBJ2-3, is DAMVIQNPRYQVTQFGKPVTLSCSQTLNHNVMYWYQQKSSQAPKLLFHYYDKDFNNEADTPDNFQSRRPNTSFCFLDIRSPGLGDTAMYLCATSSKPGLTDTQYFGPGTRLTVL.

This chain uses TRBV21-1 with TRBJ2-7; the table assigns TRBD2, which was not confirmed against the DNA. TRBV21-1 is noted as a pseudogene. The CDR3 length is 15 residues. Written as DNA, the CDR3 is TGTGCCAGCAGCAAGAGGACGGGGAGCTCCTACGAGCAGTACTTC. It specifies CASSKRTGSSYEQYF.

The CDR3 region is CASSLVPREQYF. The CDR3 DNA follows: TGTGCCAGCAGCTTGGTTCCCCGCGAGCAGTACTTC. V gene TRBV5-6 combines with J gene TRBJ2-7; D ambiguous. CDR1 and CDR2 (germline): SGHDT, YYEEEE. The CDR3 has 12 residues. V lost 0 bases and J 6 bases, leaving 7 bases between the germline ends.

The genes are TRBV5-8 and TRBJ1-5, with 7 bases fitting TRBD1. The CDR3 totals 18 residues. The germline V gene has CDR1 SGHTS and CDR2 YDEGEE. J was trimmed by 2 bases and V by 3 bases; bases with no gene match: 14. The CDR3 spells CASSYSPFDRDGNQPQHF. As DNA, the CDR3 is TGTGCCAGCAGCTATTCTCCCTTTGACAGGGACGGCAATCAGCCCCAGCATTTT.

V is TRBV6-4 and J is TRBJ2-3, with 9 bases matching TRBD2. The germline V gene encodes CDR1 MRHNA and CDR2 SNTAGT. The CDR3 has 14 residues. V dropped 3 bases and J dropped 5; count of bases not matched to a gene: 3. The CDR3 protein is CASSEGLAVDTQYF. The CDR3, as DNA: TGTGCCAGCAGTGAGGGACTAGCTGTAGATACGCAGTATTTT.

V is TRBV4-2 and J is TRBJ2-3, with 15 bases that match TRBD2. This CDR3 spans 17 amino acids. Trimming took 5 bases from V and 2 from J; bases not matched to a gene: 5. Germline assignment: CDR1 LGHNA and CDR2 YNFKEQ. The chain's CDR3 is CASSTGTSGGPTDTQYF. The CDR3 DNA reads TGTGCCAGCAGCACTGGGACTAGCGGGGGGCCCACAGATACGCAGTATTTT.

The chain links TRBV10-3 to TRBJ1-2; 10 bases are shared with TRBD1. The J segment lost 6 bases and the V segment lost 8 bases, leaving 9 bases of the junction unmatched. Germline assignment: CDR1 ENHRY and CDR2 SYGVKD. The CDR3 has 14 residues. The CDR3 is CAIQRGQGFNGYTF. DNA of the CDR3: TGTGCCATCCAAAGGGGACAGGGGTTTAATGGCTACACCTTC.

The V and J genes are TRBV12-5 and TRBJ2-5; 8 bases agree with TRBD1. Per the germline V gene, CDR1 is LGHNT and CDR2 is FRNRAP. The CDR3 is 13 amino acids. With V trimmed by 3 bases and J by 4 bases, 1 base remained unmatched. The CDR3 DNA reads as TGTGCTAGTGGTTTCAGGGGGCGAGAGACCCAGTACTTC. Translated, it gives CASGFRGRETQYF.

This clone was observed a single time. Here the CDR3 DNA reads TGCGCCAGCAGCCCTGGTCGGCCGGGCAGCTCCTACGAGCAGTACTTC. Translation: CASSPGRPGSSYEQYF. The chain uses TRBV4-3 and TRBJ2-7; D call uncertain. The CDR3 runs 16 residues. Germline values: CDR1 LGHNA, CDR2 YSLEER. Trimming stripped 4 bases from V and 0 bases from J, with 16 bases between.

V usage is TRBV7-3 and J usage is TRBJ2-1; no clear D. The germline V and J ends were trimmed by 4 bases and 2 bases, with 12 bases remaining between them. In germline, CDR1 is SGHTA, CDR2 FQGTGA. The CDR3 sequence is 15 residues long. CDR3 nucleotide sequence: TGTGCCAGCAGCTCCCGGGCAGTTACCTACAATGAGCAGTTCTTC. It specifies CASSSRAVTYNEQFF.

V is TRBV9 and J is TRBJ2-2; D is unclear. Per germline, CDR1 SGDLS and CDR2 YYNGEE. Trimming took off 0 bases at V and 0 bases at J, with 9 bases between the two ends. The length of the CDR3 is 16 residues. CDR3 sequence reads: CASSVAHRTNTGELFF. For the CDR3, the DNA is TGTGCCAGCAGCGTAGCCCACCGAACGAACACCGGGGAGCTGTTTTTT.

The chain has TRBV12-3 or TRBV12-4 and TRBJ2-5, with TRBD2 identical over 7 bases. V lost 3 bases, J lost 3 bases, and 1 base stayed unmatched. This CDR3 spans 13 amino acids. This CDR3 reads CASSFGGEETQYF. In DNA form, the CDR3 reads TGTGCCAGCAGTTTTGGGGGGGAAGAGACCCAGTACTTC.

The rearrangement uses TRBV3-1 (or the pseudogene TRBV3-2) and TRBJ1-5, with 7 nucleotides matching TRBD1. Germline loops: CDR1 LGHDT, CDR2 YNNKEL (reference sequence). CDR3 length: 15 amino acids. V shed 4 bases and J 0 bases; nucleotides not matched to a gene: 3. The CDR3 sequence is CASSRGTVSNQPQHF. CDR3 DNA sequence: TGTGCCAGCAGCCGCGGGACAGTTAGCAATCAGCCCCAGCATTTT.

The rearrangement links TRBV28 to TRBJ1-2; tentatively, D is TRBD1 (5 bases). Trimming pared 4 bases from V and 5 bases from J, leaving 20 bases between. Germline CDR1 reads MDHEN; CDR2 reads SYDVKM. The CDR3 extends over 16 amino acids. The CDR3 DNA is TGTGCCAGCAGTTGGGCAGGGAGACCGAGTGAATATGGCTACACCTTC. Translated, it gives CASSWAGRPSEYGYTF.

CDR3 sequence: CAIKTGFYEQYF. For the CDR3, the DNA is TGTGCCATCAAGACAGGGTTCTACGAGCAGTACTTC. V and J are TRBV10-3 and TRBJ2-7, with TRBD1 identical over 7 bases. The CDR3 has 12 amino acids. The V segment lost 7 bases and the J segment 3 bases; nucleotides outside the gene matches: 3. Germline lookup yields CDR1 ENHRY and CDR2 SYGVKD.

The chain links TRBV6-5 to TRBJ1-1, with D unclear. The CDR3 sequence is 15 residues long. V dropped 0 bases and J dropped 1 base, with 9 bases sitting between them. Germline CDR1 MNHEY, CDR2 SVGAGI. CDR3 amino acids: CASSYSIYRNTEAFF. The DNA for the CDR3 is TGTGCCAGCAGTTACTCGATATACCGGAACACTGAAGCTTTCTTT.

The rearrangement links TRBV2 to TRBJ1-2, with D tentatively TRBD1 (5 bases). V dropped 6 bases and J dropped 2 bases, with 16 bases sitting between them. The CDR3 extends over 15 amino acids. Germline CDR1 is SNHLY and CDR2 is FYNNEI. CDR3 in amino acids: CASRGVQSGNYGYTF. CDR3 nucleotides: TGTGCCAGCAGGGGGGTACAGTCCGGGAACTATGGCTACACCTTC. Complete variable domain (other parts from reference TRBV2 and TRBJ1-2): EPEVTQTPSHQVTQMGQEVILRCVPISNHLYFYWYRQILGQKVEFLVSFYNNEISEKSEIFDDQFSVERPDGSNFTLKIRSTKLEDSAMYFCASRGVQSGNYGYTFGSGTRLTVV.

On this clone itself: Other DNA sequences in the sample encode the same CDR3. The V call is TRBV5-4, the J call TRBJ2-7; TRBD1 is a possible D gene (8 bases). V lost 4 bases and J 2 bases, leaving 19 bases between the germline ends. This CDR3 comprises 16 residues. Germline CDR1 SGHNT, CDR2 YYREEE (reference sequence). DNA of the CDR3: TGTGCCAGCAGCCCTAGGGGGGGGACAGGAGCCTACGAGCAGTACTTC. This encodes CASSPRGGTGAYEQYF.